Each of the 9 T cell receptor beta chains below was sequenced from the same sample in a study of CD8+CD57+ T cells in acquired aplastic anemia. CDR3 and TCR beta VDJ profiling relied on genomic DNA as the template. TCRdb ran MiXCR on the reads and lists one entry per CDR3 protein. The table shows approximately 180,000 distinct CDR3 sequences, with around 50% occurring only once. Sequenced patients had shown CD8+CD57+ cell expansion by flow cytometry. The sequenced sample consisted of sorted CD4+, CD8+, or CD8+CD57+ T cells (not recorded which) from PBMCs. All receptors derive from a human donor with aplastic anemia.

The table lists this clonotype with many counts. The J gene is TRBJ1-4, the V gene TRBV20-1; possibly TRBD1 for D (6 bases). Germline V CDR1 and CDR2: DFQATT, SNEGSKA (reference sequence). The V and J ends lost 3 bases and 4 bases respectively, with 12 bases between them. The CDR3 has 14 amino acids. DNA for the CDR3: TGCAGTGCTAGGAGCAGGGGCTTTAATGAAAAACTGTTTTTT. This sequence encodes CSARSRGFNEKLFF.

On this clonotype itself: Being one base from a much bigger clone, this may be a read error. This rearrangement joins TRBV4-1 to TRBJ1-1, with D maybe TRBD1 (5 bases). Trimming took 2 bases from V and 1 from J, leaving 11 bases between them. Germline CDR1 is MGHRA and CDR2 is YSYEKL. This CDR3 has 15 amino acids. This CDR3 reads CASSQRAGSNTEAFF. The CDR3 DNA reads TGCGCCAGCAGCCAACGGGCAGGGTCGAACACTGAAGCTTTCTTT.

The chain employs TRBV7-2 and TRBJ1-1, with a weak D call TRBD1 (5 bases). The CDR3 sequence is 14 residues long. The V gene lost 3 bases and the J gene lost 6 bases, with 14 bases spanning the gap. The germline V gene has CDR1 SGHTA and CDR2 FQGNSA. The CDR3 here is CASSLRGRWSEAFF. CDR3 DNA: TGTGCCAGCAGCTTGAGGGGCCGGTGGTCTGAAGCTTTCTTT.

This clonotype was picked up many times. The chain links TRBV11-1 to TRBJ2-7; 10 nucleotides agree with TRBD2. The CDR3 loop spans 16 amino acids. V shed 5 bases, J shed 2 bases, and the junction held 9 bases outside the gene matches. CDR1 SGHAT and CDR2 FQDESV come from the germline V gene (reference sequence). CDR3 sequence: CASSPKTSGRPYEQYF. The CDR3 DNA follows: TGTGCCAGCAGCCCAAAGACTAGCGGGCGGCCCTACGAGCAGTACTTC.

Comments on this clonotype: Since a much larger clone is just one base distant, this may be a read error. The chain is built from TRBV12-3 or TRBV12-4 and TRBJ2-2; D perhaps matches TRBD2 (5 bases). The CDR3 is made up of 15 amino acids. The CDR3 loop reads CASAWKGSNTGKLFF. The CDR3 DNA reads TGTGCCAGCGCCTGGAAGGGTTCGAACACCGGGAAGCTGTTTTTT.

This clonotype occurred many times. The chain couples TRBV2 to TRBJ2-1; 14 bases are shared with TRBD2. The V gene's germline CDR1 is SNHLY and CDR2 FYNNEI. The J segment lost 7 bases and the V segment lost 6 bases, leaving 8 bases of the junction unmatched. The CDR3 covers 16 residues. The DNA of the CDR3 is TGTGCCAGCAGGCCCAGGACTAGCGGGGGGCATAATGAGCAGTTCTTC. Its protein product is CASRPRTSGGHNEQFF.

This clonotype occurred a few times. The chain couples TRBV12-3 or TRBV12-4 to TRBJ1-6; TRBD1 might be the D (5 bases). V lost 5 bases to trimming and J lost 6 bases, with 8 bases between them. CDR3 size: 13 residues. CDR3 in amino acids: CASSLQGNSPLHF. The CDR3 coding sequence is TGTGCCAGCAGTCTCCAGGGTAATTCACCCCTCCACTTT.

The chain uses TRBV4-2 and TRBJ2-7, with TRBD2 matching 13 bases. The V gene's germline CDR1 is LGHNA and CDR2 YNFKEQ. V lost 5 bases and J lost 0; bases outside the gene matches: 13. There are 19 residues in the CDR3. CDR3 sequence reads: CASSDPGLAGAVPSYEQYF. The CDR3 region has the DNA TGTGCCAGCAGCGACCCCGGACTAGCGGGAGCGGTCCCCTCCTACGAGCAGTACTTC.

In its sample, this clonotype was seen many times. The chain has TRBV5-5 and TRBJ1-4; a possible D gene is TRBD1 (6 bases). The germline V and J ends were trimmed by 0 bases and 3 bases, with 15 bases remaining between them. This CDR3 is built from 17 residues. The V gene's germline CDR1 is SGHKS and CDR2 YYEKEE (reference sequence). The chain's CDR3 is CASSLAAGVIANEKLFF. The CDR3 nucleotides read TGTGCCAGCAGCTTGGCCGCAGGGGTCATCGCTAATGAAAAACTGTTTTTT.